This T cell receptor beta chain was sequenced during a study of OX40 agonist ivuxolimab in advanced cancers. The length of the CDR3 is 13 residues. Germline V gene sequence: CDR1 SNHLY, CDR2 FYNNEI. V lost 6 bases and J lost 6; bases outside the gene matches: 4. Only in-frame clones appear in the TCRdb table, and some are missing; sequencing was by immunoSEQ multiplex PCR. The table records about 43,000 clones, 86% of them present only once. V is TRBV2 and J is TRBJ2-2, with 7 bases fitting TRBD1. Sample: CD4+ or CD8+ T cells sorted from blood, taken in a trial of the OX40 agonist ivuxolimab. This clonotype originated in an adult with an advanced solid tumor such as melanoma, head and neck, liver or kidney cancer. Here the CDR3 reads CASSRQGAGELFF. CDR3 DNA: TGTGCCAGCAGCAGACAGGGCGCCGGGGAGCTGTTTTTT.